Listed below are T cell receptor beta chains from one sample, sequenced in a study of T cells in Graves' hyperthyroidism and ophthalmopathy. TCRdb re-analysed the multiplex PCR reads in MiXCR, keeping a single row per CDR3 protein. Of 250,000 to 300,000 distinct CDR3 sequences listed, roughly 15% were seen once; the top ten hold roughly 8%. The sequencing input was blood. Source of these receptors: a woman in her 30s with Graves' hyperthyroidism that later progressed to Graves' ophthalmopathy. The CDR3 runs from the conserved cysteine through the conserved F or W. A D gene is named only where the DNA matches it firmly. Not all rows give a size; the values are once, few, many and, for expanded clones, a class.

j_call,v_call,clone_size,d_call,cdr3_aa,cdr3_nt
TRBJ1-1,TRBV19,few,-,CASSIRQYTMKTEAFF,TGTGCCAGTAGTATCCGACAGTACACCATGAAAACTGAAGCTTTCTTT
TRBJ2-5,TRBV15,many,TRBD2,CATSPGTSGILETQYF,TGTGCCACCAGCCCCGGGACTAGCGGGATTTTGGAGACCCAGTACTTC
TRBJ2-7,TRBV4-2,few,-,CASSQDAGGLRAEYF,TGTGCCAGCAGCCAAGATGCAGGGGGACTACGAGCAGAGTACTTC
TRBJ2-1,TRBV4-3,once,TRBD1,CASSQPRDRAYNEQFF,TGCGCCAGCAGCCAACCCCGGGACAGGGCCTACAATGAGCAGTTCTTC
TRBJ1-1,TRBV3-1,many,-,CASTGGDMNTEAFF,TGTGCCAGCACCGGGGGGGATATGAACACTGAAGCTTTCTTT
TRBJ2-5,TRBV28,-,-,CASSLYSIGTQYF,TGTGCCAGCAGTTTATACTCCATTGGGACCCAGTACTTC
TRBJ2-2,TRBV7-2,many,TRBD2,CASSPAAGRAPGELFF,TGTGCCAGCAGCCCGGCAGCCGGGAGGGCCCCCGGGGAGCTGTTTTTT
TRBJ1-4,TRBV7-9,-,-,CASSLAGGRGPTTNEKLFF,TGTGCCAGCAGCTTAGCTGGCGGCCGCGGGCCCACAACTAATGAAAAACTGTTTTTT
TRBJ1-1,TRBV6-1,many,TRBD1,CASSVYGQGYAEAFF,TGTGCCAGCAGTGTTTACGGACAGGGGTACGCCGAAGCTTTCTTT
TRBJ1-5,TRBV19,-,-,CASSSTGYSNQPQHF,TGTGCCAGTAGTTCGACAGGATATAGCAATCAGCCCCAGCATTTT
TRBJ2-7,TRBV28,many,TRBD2,CASRLSGRYEQYF,TGTGCCAGCAGGCTTAGCGGGAGATACGAGCAGTACTTC
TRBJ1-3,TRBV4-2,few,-,CASSQDRNVANTIYF,TGTGCCAGCAGCCAAGATCGGAACGTCGCAAACACCATATATTTT
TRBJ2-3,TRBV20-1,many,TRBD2,CSARALAGNTDTQYF,TGCAGTGCTAGAGCGCTAGCGGGGAACACAGATACGCAGTATTTT
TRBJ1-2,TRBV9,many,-,CASSVRDGYGYTF,TGTGCCAGCAGCGTCCGGGACGGCTATGGCTACACCTTC
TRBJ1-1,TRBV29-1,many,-,CSVHRTANTEAFF,TGCAGCGTCCACCGGACAGCGAACACTGAAGCTTTCTTT
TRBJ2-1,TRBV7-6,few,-,CASSPGTWDEQFF,TGTGCCAGCAGCCCCGGGACCTGGGATGAGCAGTTCTTC
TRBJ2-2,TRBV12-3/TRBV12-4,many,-,CASSLGLGELFF,TGTGCCAGCAGTTTAGGATTAGGGGAGCTGTTTTTT
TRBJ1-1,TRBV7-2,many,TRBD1,CASSPDRVTEAFF,TGTGCCAGCAGCCCGGACAGGGTCACTGAAGCTTTCTTT
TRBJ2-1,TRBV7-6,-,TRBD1,CASSSTPGQESWEQFF,TGTGCCAGCAGCTCCACACCCGGACAGGAGAGTTGGGAGCAGTTCTTC
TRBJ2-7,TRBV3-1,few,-,CASSHASMGSSYEQYF,TGTGCCAGCAGCCATGCGTCCATGGGGTCTTCCTACGAGCAGTACTTC
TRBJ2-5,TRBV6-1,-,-,CASGPGLQETQYF,TGTGCCAGCGGTCCGGGACTTCAAGAGACCCAGTACTTC
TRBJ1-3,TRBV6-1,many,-,CASGRNTIYF,TGTGCCAGCGGACGAAACACCATATATTTT
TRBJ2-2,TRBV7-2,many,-,CASSPWGAVDTGELFF,TGTGCCAGCAGCCCCTGGGGGGCGGTGGACACCGGGGAGCTGTTTTTT
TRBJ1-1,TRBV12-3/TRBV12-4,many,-,CASSLRRDTEAFF,TGTGCCAGCAGTTTAAGAAGGGACACTGAAGCTTTCTTT
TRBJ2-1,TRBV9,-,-,CASSPHQRVHHGNEQFF,TGTGCCAGCAGCCCTCACCAGCGGGTCCATCATGGGAATGAGCAGTTCTTC
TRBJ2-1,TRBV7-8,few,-,CASSMDQSSYNEQFF,TGTGCCAGCAGCATGGACCAGAGCTCCTACAATGAGCAGTTCTTC
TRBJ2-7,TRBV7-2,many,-,CASSPSIYEQYF,TGTGCCAGCAGCCCTAGCATCTACGAGCAGTACTTC
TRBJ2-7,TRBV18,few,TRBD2,CASSETGTSGRAPEQYF,TGTGCCAGCTCAGAAACTGGGACTAGCGGGAGGGCCCCCGAGCAGTACTTC
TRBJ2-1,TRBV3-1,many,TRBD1,CASSQVMTGARDEQFF,TGTGCCAGCAGCCAAGTTATGACAGGGGCACGGGATGAGCAGTTCTTC
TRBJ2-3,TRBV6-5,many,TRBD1,CASSYGQGAITDTQYF,TGTGCCAGCAGTTATGGACAGGGGGCGATCACAGATACGCAGTATTTT
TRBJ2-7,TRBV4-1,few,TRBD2,CASSRLAGGPGEQYF,TGCGCCAGCAGCCGGTTAGCGGGGGGACCGGGCGAGCAGTACTTC
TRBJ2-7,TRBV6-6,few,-,CASSYRQSYEQYF,TGTGCCAGCAGTTACCGGCAGTCCTACGAGCAGTACTTC
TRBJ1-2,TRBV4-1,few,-,CASSPAPAGAYGYTF,TGCGCCAGCAGCCCAGCTCCGGCGGGGGCGTATGGCTACACCTTC
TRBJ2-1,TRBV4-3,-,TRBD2,CASSHGLAGVEQFF,TGCGCCAGCAGCCATGGACTAGCGGGAGTTGAGCAGTTCTTC
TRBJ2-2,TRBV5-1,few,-,CASSPGARNTGELFF,TGCGCCAGCAGCCCTGGGGCCAGAAACACCGGGGAGCTGTTTTTT
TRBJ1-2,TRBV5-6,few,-,CASTRWRVEGYTF,TGTGCCAGCACCCGGTGGAGGGTGGAAGGCTACACCTTC
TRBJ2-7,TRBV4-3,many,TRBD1,CASSQGGQGPYEQYF,TGCGCCAGCAGCCAAGGAGGACAGGGTCCCTACGAGCAGTACTTC
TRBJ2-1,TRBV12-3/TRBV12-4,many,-,CASTQTLANNEQFF,TGTGCCAGCACCCAGACCCTGGCCAACAATGAGCAGTTCTTC
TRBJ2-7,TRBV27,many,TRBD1,CASSLWGTGVGEQYF,TGTGCCAGCAGTTTATGGGGGACAGGGGTAGGGGAGCAGTACTTC
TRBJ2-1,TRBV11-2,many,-,CASSLDYNNEQFF,TGTGCCAGCAGCTTAGACTATAACAATGAGCAGTTCTTC
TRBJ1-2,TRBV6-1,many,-,CASSSLDASPYYGYTF,TGTGCCAGCAGTTCCCTGGACGCGAGCCCTTACTATGGCTACACCTTC
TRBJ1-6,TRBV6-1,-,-,CASGPREEAPNSPLHF,TGTGCCAGCGGCCCAAGAGAGGAGGCCCCTAATTCACCCCTCCACTTT
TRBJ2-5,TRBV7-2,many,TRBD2,CASSLPRRGLAGRQETQYF,TGTGCCAGCAGCTTACCACGACGGGGACTAGCGGGTCGTCAGGAGACCCAGTACTTC
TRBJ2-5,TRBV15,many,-,CATSRDPAGTETQYF,TGTGCCACCAGCAGAGATCCGGCAGGAACAGAGACCCAGTACTTC
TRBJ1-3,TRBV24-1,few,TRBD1,CATSDPTGVPIYF,TGTGCCACCAGTGACCCGACAGGGGTGCCCATATATTTT
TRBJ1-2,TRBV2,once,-,CASSEAPWDLLYYGYTF,TGTGCCAGCAGTGAAGCGCCCTGGGACCTTCTATACTATGGCTACACCTTC
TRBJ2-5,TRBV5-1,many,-,CASSPTPRGQETQYF,TGCGCCAGCAGCCCCACCCCCAGGGGCCAAGAGACCCAGTACTTC
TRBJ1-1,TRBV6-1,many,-,CASSFQGIGVTEAFF,TGTGCCAGCAGTTTCCAGGGGATTGGGGTCACTGAAGCTTTCTTT
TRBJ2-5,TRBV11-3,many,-,CASSPTGSGETQYF,TGTGCCAGCAGCCCTACGGGGTCGGGGGAGACCCAGTACTTC
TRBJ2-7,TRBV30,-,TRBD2,CAWSVVAGVHEQYF,TGTGCCTGGAGTGTAGTAGCGGGAGTACACGAGCAGTACTTC
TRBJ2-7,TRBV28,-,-,CASGTGATPYEQYF,TGTGCCAGCGGTACGGGGGCAACTCCCTACGAGCAGTACTTC
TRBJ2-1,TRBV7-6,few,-,CASSLVEGGNEQFF,TGTGCCAGCAGCTTAGTGGAAGGGGGGAATGAGCAGTTCTTC
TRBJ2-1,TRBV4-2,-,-,CASSQAITGNEQFF,TGTGCCAGCAGCCAAGCGATCACCGGAAATGAGCAGTTCTTC
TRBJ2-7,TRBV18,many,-,CASSPNQGPSYEQYF,TGTGCCAGCTCACCAAACCAGGGCCCCTCCTACGAGCAGTACTTC